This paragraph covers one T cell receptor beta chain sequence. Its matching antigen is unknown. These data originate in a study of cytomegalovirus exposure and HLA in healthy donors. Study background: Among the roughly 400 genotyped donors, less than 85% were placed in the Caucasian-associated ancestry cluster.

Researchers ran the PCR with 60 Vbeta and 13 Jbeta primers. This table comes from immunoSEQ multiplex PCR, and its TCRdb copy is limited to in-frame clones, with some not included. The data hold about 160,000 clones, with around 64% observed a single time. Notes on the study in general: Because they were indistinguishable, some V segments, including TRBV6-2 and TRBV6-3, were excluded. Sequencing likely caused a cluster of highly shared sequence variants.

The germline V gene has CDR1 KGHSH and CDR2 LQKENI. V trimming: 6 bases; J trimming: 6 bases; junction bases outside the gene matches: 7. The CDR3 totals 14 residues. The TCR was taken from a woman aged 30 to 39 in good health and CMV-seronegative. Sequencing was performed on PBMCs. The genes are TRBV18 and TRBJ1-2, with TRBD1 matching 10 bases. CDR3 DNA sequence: TGTGCCAGCTCTCTTGACAGGGGGCGAAATGGCTACACCTTC. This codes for CASSLDRGRNGYTF.